The 30 T cell receptor beta chains reported below all come from one sample, sequenced in a study of T cells in Graves' hyperthyroidism and ophthalmopathy. Amplification targeted TCR beta CDR3 regions from RNA transcripts. The HTBI set primed first-round TCR CDR3 RT-PCR. TCRdb called the multiplex PCR reads again in MiXCR, with one record for every CDR3 protein. Of about 360,000 distinct CDR3 sequences listed, roughly 13% are singletons. Sequencing used blood. These receptors were collected from a woman aged 18-35 years with Graves' hyperthyroidism.

This clonotype was seen many times. This chain uses TRBV29-1 with TRBJ2-7, with D possibly being TRBD2 (6 bases). Trimming shortened V by 3 bases and J by 2 bases, and 14 bases separated the two germline ends. This CDR3 has 14 amino acids. Germline loops: CDR1 SQVTM, CDR2 ANQGSEA. In DNA, the CDR3 is TGCAGCGTTGATTTCCGGGAGTTGACCTACGAGCAGTACTTC. Protein sequence: CSVDFRELTYEQYF.

In this sample, this clonotype turned up many times. The chain is built from TRBV7-9 and TRBJ2-5, with a tentative D call TRBD1 (5 bases). There are 15 residues in the CDR3. Germline V CDR1 and CDR2: SEHNR, FQNEAQ (reference sequence). V gave up 5 bases and J gave up 5 bases, with 18 bases separating them. The CDR3 nucleotides are TGTGCCAGCAGCCTGACCCAGGGTAACCGTGAGACCCAGTACTTC. This translates into CASSLTQGNRETQYF.

This clonotype was counted many times. The rearrangement links TRBV5-1 to TRBJ1-1; D is unclear. This CDR3 spans 14 amino acids. V lost 0 bases and J lost 3, with 9 bases in between. Germline CDR1 and CDR2: SGHRS and YFSETQ. CDR3 DNA sequence: TGCGCCAGCAGCTTGGCCCGGGGAGACACTGAAGCTTTCTTT. This encodes CASSLARGDTEAFF.

This clonotype has at least ten counts. The chain recombines TRBV28 with TRBJ1-3; weak D call: TRBD1 (5 bases). Trimming took 3 bases from V and 1 from J, leaving 7 bases between them. The germline CDR1 and CDR2 sequences are MDHEN and SYDVKM. The CDR3 covers 14 residues. The CDR3 region has the DNA TGTGCCAGCAGTTTTGCAGGGTCTGGAAACACCATATATTTT. Translating gives CASSFAGSGNTIYF.

Remarks on this clonotype: A read error may be the cause here, since a much bigger clone is one base away. V gene TRBV28 combines with J gene TRBJ1-1, with 7 bases that match TRBD1. The germline gives CDR1 MDHEN, CDR2 SYDVKM. The CDR3 contains 12 residues. With V trimmed by 5 bases and J by 7 bases, 4 bases remained unmatched. The CDR3 bases are TGTGCCAGCAGTGCCTACAGGGGTGAAGCTTTCTTT. Translation: CASSAYRGEAFF.

The table lists this clonotype with many counts. The chain is built from TRBV20-1 and TRBJ2-3; 7 bases are shared with TRBD2. Looked up from germline, CDR1 is DFQATT and CDR2 is SNEGSKA (reference sequence). The CDR3 runs 14 residues. The ends lost 5 bases at V and 8 bases at J; junction bases unmatched: 13. The DNA for the CDR3 is TGCAGTGCTGTCCGTAGCGGGCGGCAGGGTACGCAGTATTTT. It yields the protein CSAVRSGRQGTQYF.

This clonotype was seen ten or more times. Here the CDR3 reads CASSSQGTDTEAFF. In DNA form, the CDR3 reads TGTGCCAGCAGTTCGCAGGGGACAGACACTGAAGCTTTCTTT. The chain employs TRBV12-3 or TRBV12-4 and TRBJ1-1; 7 nucleotides match TRBD1. J was trimmed by 3 bases and V by 4 bases; bases with no gene match: 5. The CDR3 contains 14 residues.

The chain joins TRBV5-1 to TRBJ1-3; D remains unclear. Per germline, CDR1 SGHRS and CDR2 YFSETQ. Trimming cost V 0 bases and J 0 bases, with 13 bases left between them. The CDR3 is made up of 17 amino acids. The CDR3 is CASSLEDGKYSGNTIYF. CDR3 bases: TGCGCCAGCAGCTTGGAGGACGGCAAATACTCTGGAAACACCATATATTTT.

This clonotype was detected many times. This rearrangement joins TRBV7-2 to TRBJ1-6, with a weak D call TRBD1 (5 bases). The CDR3 is made up of 15 amino acids. V dropped 5 bases and J dropped 7 bases, with 15 bases sitting between them. Germline-derived CDR1 and CDR2 are SGHTA and FQGNSA. Here the CDR3 reads CASSPLGPRNSPLHF. As DNA, the CDR3 is TGTGCCAGCAGCCCACTGGGACCGCGGAATTCACCCCTCCACTTT.

This clonotype has a count of ten or more. The chain employs TRBV5-1 and TRBJ2-1, with 11 positions matching TRBD2. The germline gives CDR1 SGHRS, CDR2 YFSETQ. The CDR3 is made up of 18 amino acids. The V gene end was trimmed by 1 base and the J gene end by 0 bases; junction bases not matched to a gene: 6. CDR3: CASSLILAGVGSYNEQFF. The CDR3 bases are TGCGCCAGCAGCTTGATACTAGCGGGAGTTGGCTCCTACAATGAGCAGTTCTTC.

At least ten counts were recorded for this clonotype. The genes are TRBV20-1 and TRBJ1-1; possible D gene TRBD1, 5 bases. V was pared by 0 bases and J by 11 bases, with 13 bases between. This CDR3 spans 12 amino acids. CDR1 is DFQATT, CDR2 SNEGSKA, per germline (reference sequence). DNA for the CDR3: TGCAGTGCTAGAGATTTATCAGGGAAGGCTTTCTTT. This sequence encodes CSARDLSGKAFF.

At least ten counts were recorded for this clonotype. The genes are TRBV27 and TRBJ1-3; TRBD1 is a possible D gene (5 bases). The germline V gene encodes CDR1 MNHEY and CDR2 SMNVEV (reference sequence). The CDR3 loop spans 14 amino acids. Trimming took off 5 bases at V and 2 bases at J, with 10 bases between the two ends. CDR3 protein: CASSKAGTGNTIYF. The DNA for the CDR3 is TGTGCCAGCAGTAAAGCAGGGACTGGAAACACCATATATTTT.

This clonotype came up many times. The chain uses TRBV20-1 and TRBJ2-2, with 14 bases lining up with TRBD2. The CDR3 sequence is 18 residues long. Trimming at V came to 2 bases and at J to 4 bases, leaving 9 bases not matched to a gene. Germline CDR1 is DFQATT and CDR2 is SNEGSKA (reference sequence). In DNA, the CDR3 is TGCAGTGCTAGAATGGGACTAGCGGGAGCGAGGGCCACCGGGGAGCTGTTTTTT. Its translation is CSARMGLAGARATGELFF.

This clonotype was counted at least ten times. CDR3 DNA: TGTGCCAGCAGCTACCTAGCGGGGGGGCCAGATACGCAGTATTTT. The encoded protein is CASSYLAGGPDTQYF. The chain recombines TRBV7-9 with TRBJ2-3, with TRBD2 matching over 12 bases. Trimming at V came to 4 bases and at J to 4 bases, leaving 3 bases not matched to a gene. In germline, CDR1 is SEHNR, CDR2 FQNEAQ (reference sequence). The CDR3 is 15 residues long.

With regard to this clonotype: A read error may explain this, as a much larger clone is one base away. The CDR3 region has the DNA TGCACCAGCACCTCCGGGACAGACAATTCACCCCTCCACTTT. Protein sequence: CTSTSGTDNSPLHF. The chain couples TRBV5-1 to TRBJ1-6, with 7 nucleotides matching TRBD1. Germline V gives CDR1 SGHRS, CDR2 YFSETQ. This CDR3 is built from 14 residues.

This clonotype was seen more than once but under ten times. The chain has TRBV4-3 and TRBJ1-3; D is possibly TRBD1 (5 bases). V was pared by 4 bases and J by 0 bases, with 13 bases between. The CDR3 is made up of 16 amino acids. Germline CDR1 is LGHNA and CDR2 is YSLEER. CDR3 bases: TGCGCCAGCAGCCGTATTGGGGGAAACTCTGGAAACACCATATATTTT. Translating it yields CASSRIGGNSGNTIYF.

About this clonotype itself: One end of the junction is discordant with germline, which a read error may explain. The CDR3 region is CASSSQGTYERYF. CDR3 DNA: TGTGCCAGCAGCTCCCAGGGAACCTACGAGCGGTACTTC. The chain joins TRBV3-1 to TRBJ2-7, with D possibly matching TRBD1 (5 bases). This CDR3 is built from 13 residues. Germline V gene lookup returns CDR1 LGHDT and CDR2 YNNKEL (reference sequence).

This clonotype was counted ten times or more. The chain has TRBV27 and TRBJ2-7; no clear D. The V gene's germline CDR1 is MNHEY and CDR2 SMNVEV (reference sequence). The V end lost 0 bases, the J end lost 4 bases, and 16 bases lay between the germline ends. The CDR3 is 16 residues long. CDR3 amino acids: CASSLSTITASYEQYF. The DNA of the CDR3 is TGTGCCAGCAGTTTATCCACCATAACAGCGTCTTACGAGCAGTACTTC.

This clonotype was observed a handful of times. The chain is built from TRBV28 and TRBJ2-7; D is possibly TRBD1 (5 bases). Germline V gene lookup returns CDR1 MDHEN and CDR2 SYDVKM. V was cut by 7 bases and J by 2 bases, with 15 bases left in between. The CDR3 extends over 14 amino acids. CDR3: CASTFSRVAYEQYF. CDR3 bases: TGTGCCAGCACCTTCTCCAGGGTCGCCTACGAGCAGTACTTC.

This clonotype was picked up many times. This chain uses TRBV6-2 or TRBV6-3 with TRBJ2-6; tentatively, D is TRBD1 (6 bases). CDR3 size: 16 residues. Trimming left V 4 bases short and J 2 bases short, with 12 bases between. Germline CDR1 reads MNHEY; CDR2 reads SVGEGT. CDR3 loop: CASSSLTGTGANVLTF. CDR3 bases: TGTGCCAGCAGTTCGCTTACAGGGACTGGGGCCAACGTCCTGACTTTC.

This clonotype came up many times. V usage is TRBV28 and J usage is TRBJ2-7, with 12 positions matching TRBD1. Per germline, CDR1 MDHEN and CDR2 SYDVKM. V trimming: 3 bases; J trimming: 1 base; junction bases outside the gene matches: 4. The CDR3 is made up of 16 amino acids. The CDR3 is CASSFGTGGASYEQYF. CDR3 in DNA: TGTGCCAGCAGTTTTGGGACAGGGGGCGCGTCCTACGAGCAGTACTTC.

J is TRBJ2-1 and V is TRBV10-3; the D gene is possibly TRBD1 (6 bases). Trimming removed 1 base from V and 0 bases from J, with 10 bases in between. The length of the CDR3 is 16 residues. Germline loops: CDR1 ENHRY, CDR2 SYGVKD. For the CDR3, the DNA is TGTGCCATCAGTGAGTTACAGGGATACTCCTACAATGAGCAGTTCTTC. It codes for CAISELQGYSYNEQFF.

Many counts were recorded for this clonotype. This chain links TRBV27 with TRBJ2-1, with TRBD2 identical over 12 bases. The CDR3 runs 16 residues. Germline V gene data show CDR1 as MNHEY and CDR2 as SMNVEV (reference sequence). V dropped 5 bases and J dropped 1; count of bases not matched to a gene: 3. The CDR3 DNA reads as TGTGCCAGCAGTCTACTAGCGGGAGGTTCCTACAATGAGCAGTTCTTC. Protein: CASSLLAGGSYNEQFF.

The rearrangement uses TRBV19 and TRBJ2-3, with D hard to call. V was cut by 4 bases and J by 2 bases, with 4 bases left in between. The length of the CDR3 is 12 residues. CDR1 is LNHDA, CDR2 SQIVND, per germline (reference sequence). Written as DNA, the CDR3 is TGTGCCAGTAGTACTTACACAGATACGCAGTATTTT. Translating gives CASSTYTDTQYF.

The chain has TRBV9 and TRBJ2-5, with 14 bases lining up with TRBD2. The CDR3 is 19 residues long. The V gene's germline CDR1 is SGDLS and CDR2 YYNGEE. V shed 3 bases, J shed 3 bases, and the junction held 13 bases outside the gene matches. CDR3 bases: TGTGCCAGCAGCGCCGATCCGGGACTAGCGGGAGTCAGGGAAGAGACCCAGTACTTC. It is translated as CASSADPGLAGVREETQYF.

This clonotype has a handful of counts. V usage is TRBV10-2 and J usage is TRBJ2-1; TRBD2 aligns across 14 bases. This CDR3 contains 15 residues. The V gene end was trimmed by 5 bases and the J gene end by 7 bases; junction bases not matched to a gene: 4. Germline loops: CDR1 WSHSY, CDR2 SAAADI. The CDR3 here is CASSQGLAGVNEQFF. CDR3 nucleotides: TGCGCCAGCAGTCAGGGACTAGCGGGGGTTAATGAGCAGTTCTTC.

This CDR3 reads CASSQQGVSPRGYTF. The CDR3 nucleotides are TGTGCCAGCAGCCAACAGGGTGTATCCCCTCGTGGCTACACCTTC. The rearrangement joins TRBV9 to TRBJ1-2, with D tentatively TRBD1 (6 bases). The germline CDR1 and CDR2 sequences are SGDLS and YYNGEE. The CDR3 extends over 15 amino acids. Trimming took 4 bases from V and 7 from J, leaving 20 bases between them.

CDR3 nucleotides: TGTGCCAGCAGCTCCGGGATTCTTGGGGGTGATGAGCAGTTCTTC. Its protein is CASSSGILGGDEQFF. The chain joins TRBV7-3 to TRBJ2-1; D might be TRBD1 or TRBD2, each matching 5 bases. Trimming took 4 bases from V and 8 from J, leaving 18 bases between them. The CDR3 spans 15 residues. Germline V gives CDR1 SGHTA, CDR2 FQGTGA.

This clonotype was picked up many times. The rearrangement links TRBV11-3 to TRBJ2-7; 10 bases match TRBD2. This CDR3 is built from 14 residues. Trimming cost V 6 bases and J 7 bases; bases outside gene matches: 9. CDR1 is SGHNT, CDR2 YENEEA, per germline. This chain's CDR3 is CASSRTSGVGEQYF. The CDR3 bases are TGTGCCAGCAGTCGGACTAGCGGAGTGGGGGAGCAGTACTTC.

This clonotype appeared many times. The chain couples TRBV6-1 to TRBJ2-3, with 7 bases identical to TRBD1. The CDR3 consists of 16 residues. Germline loops: CDR1 MNHNS, CDR2 SASEGT. V shed 5 bases and J 3 bases; nucleotides not matched to a gene: 11. In DNA form, the CDR3 reads TGTGCCAGCAGTTTACCAACAGGGGAATCAACAGATACGCAGTATTTT. Amino acids: CASSLPTGESTDTQYF.